Listed here are 19 T cell receptor beta chains from one sample, sequenced in a study of identical twins. MiXCR was run by TCRdb on the 5' RACE reads, yielding one entry per CDR3 protein. The sample shows hundreds of thousands of distinct CDR3 sequences, 8% to 9% of them seen only once. This sample also appeared in a second study, on yellow fever vaccine responses in identical twins.

The sequenced material came from PBMCs. These receptors originate from a woman between 18 and 29 years old in good health.

Ten or more counts support this clonotype. This chain uses TRBV29-1 with TRBJ2-1, with 14 bases matching TRBD2. This CDR3 is built from 19 residues. Germline V CDR1 and CDR2: SQVTM, ANQGSEA. V gave up 1 base and J gave up 3 bases; unmatched junction bases: 11. CDR3 bases: TGCAGCGTTGAAGCTCCGGGACTAGCGGGAGTAGGAGACTACAATGAGCAGTTCTTC. Residues: CSVEAPGLAGVGDYNEQFF.

This clonotype occurred a few times. Written as DNA, the CDR3 is TGCAGTGCTAGAGATTCACTGGACAGTACCTACGAGCAGTACTTC. Translation: CSARDSLDSTYEQYF. The V and J genes are TRBV20-1 and TRBJ2-7; a weak D match, TRBD1 (6 bases). V was pared by 0 bases and J by 2 bases, with 14 bases between. The V gene's germline CDR1 is DFQATT and CDR2 SNEGSKA (reference sequence). CDR3 size: 15 residues.

The chain is built from TRBV20-1 and TRBJ2-7; no clear D. Germline CDR1 DFQATT, CDR2 SNEGSKA (reference sequence). CDR3 length equals 11 residues. Trimming stripped 3 bases from V and 5 bases from J, with 8 bases between. The CDR3 loop reads CSAREFNEQYF. CDR3 sequence (DNA): TGCAGTGCTAGGGAGTTTAACGAGCAGTACTTC.

CDR3: CASSVDVRSQPQHF. CDR3 sequence (DNA): TGTGCCAGCAGCGTAGACGTAAGATCTCAGCCCCAGCATTTT. V gene TRBV9 combines with J gene TRBJ1-5; D uncertain. Trimming removed 0 bases at V and 6 bases at J, with 10 bases between. This CDR3 has 14 residues. The V gene's germline CDR1 is SGDLS and CDR2 YYNGEE.

This clonotype was counted at least ten times. This chain links TRBV12-3 or TRBV12-4 with TRBJ1-3; unclear D gene. CDR3 length: 16 amino acids. Trimming left V 8 bases short and J 0 bases short, with 17 bases between. The CDR3 loop reads CASYHRLRHSGNTIYF. The CDR3 bases are TGTGCCAGCTACCATCGGCTTCGTCACTCTGGAAACACCATATATTTT.

There are many counts of this clonotype. The chain employs TRBV28 and TRBJ1-6; 8 bases agree with TRBD1. This CDR3 is built from 15 residues. J was trimmed by 1 base and V by 11 bases; bases with no gene match: 7. Per the germline V gene, CDR1 is MDHEN and CDR2 is SYDVKM. In nucleotides, the CDR3 is TGTGCCGGCAACAGGGGGAAATCCTATAATTCACCCCTCCACTTT. It is translated as CAGNRGKSYNSPLHF. The full variable domain, rest sourced from reference TRBV28 and TRBJ1-6, is DVKVTQSSRYLVKRTGEKVFLECVQDMDHENMFWYRQDPGLGLRLIYFSYDVKMKEKGDIPEGYSVSREKKERFSLILESASTNQTSMYLCAGNRGKSYNSPLHFGNGTRLTVT.

The chain joins TRBV21-1 to TRBJ2-7; TRBD1 is the table's D call, not checked against the DNA. TRBV21-1 is a pseudogene. The CDR3 runs to 14 residues. CDR3 region: CASSKGPGSYEQYF. The CDR3 DNA reads TGTGCCAGCAGCAAAGGGCCAGGGAGCTACGAGCAGTACTTC.

This clonotype was recorded many times. V gene TRBV4-3 combines with J gene TRBJ2-5; 14 bases align to TRBD2. CDR3 length equals 17 residues. CDR1 LGHNA and CDR2 YSLEER come from the germline V gene. Trimming removed 3 bases from V and 2 bases from J; junction bases left unmatched: 5. CDR3 nucleotide sequence: TGCGCCAGCAGCCAGGATGGACTAGCGGGAGGACAAGAGACCCAGTACTTC. Translating gives CASSQDGLAGGQETQYF.

This clonotype was picked up a small number of times. The chain combines TRBV5-1 with TRBJ2-5; tentatively, D is TRBD1 (5 bases). Per germline, CDR1 SGHRS and CDR2 YFSETQ. V lost 4 bases, J lost 5 bases, and 15 bases lay in between. The CDR3 has 14 residues. The CDR3 region is CASSLDTIYETQYF. The CDR3 DNA reads TGCGCCAGCAGCCTGGACACTATCTATGAGACCCAGTACTTC.

This clonotype has just a few counts. V usage is TRBV28 and J usage is TRBJ1-6; 8 nucleotides match TRBD1. Trimming took 6 bases from V and 5 from J; bases not matched to a gene: 12. The CDR3 covers 17 residues. Germline V gives CDR1 MDHEN, CDR2 SYDVKM. CDR3 DNA: TGTGCCAGCAGCGGGACAGGAGTTAATTTCAATAATTCACCCCTCCACTTT. Translated: CASSGTGVNFNNSPLHF.

This clonotype has just a few counts. The rearrangement joins TRBV9 to TRBJ2-6; 8 positions agree with TRBD1. J gave up 0 bases and V 4 bases, and 9 bases lay outside the gene matches. This CDR3 region has 18 residues. Germline V gene data show CDR1 as SGDLS and CDR2 as YYNGEE. The CDR3: CASSYWTGISSGANVLTF. As DNA, the CDR3 is TGTGCCAGCAGCTATTGGACAGGGATCTCCTCTGGGGCCAACGTCCTGACTTTC.

V gene TRBV5-1 combines with J gene TRBJ2-7; TRBD1 or TRBD2 may be the D gene (5 bases each). The CDR3 is made up of 14 amino acids. V dropped 3 bases and J dropped 9 bases, with 19 bases sitting between them. Germline assignment: CDR1 SGHRS and CDR2 YFSETQ. This chain's CDR3 is CASSSNLGPGRQYF. The CDR3 DNA sequence: TGCGCCAGCAGCTCGAACCTCGGACCGGGACGGCAGTACTTC. The full variable domain, completed using reference TRBV5-1 and TRBJ2-7, is KAGVTQTPRYLIKTRGQQVTLSCSPISGHRSVSWYQQTPGQGLQFLFEYFSETQRNKGNFPGRFSGRQFSNSRSEMNVSTLELGDSALYLCASSSNLGPGRQYFGPGTRLTVT.

The sample holds many counts of this clonotype. This sequence joins TRBV4-1 and TRBJ2-1, with D hard to call. Germline V gene data show CDR1 as MGHRA and CDR2 as YSYEKL. Trimming took 3 bases from V and 8 from J, leaving 14 bases between them. This CDR3 has 14 residues. CDR3 sequence reads: CASSHLTESDEQFF. In DNA, the CDR3 is TGCGCCAGCAGCCATCTGACCGAAAGCGATGAGCAGTTCTTC.

This clonotype was recorded at least ten times. CDR3 sequence reads: CASSKDSSGANVLTF. CDR3 in DNA: TGTGCCAGCAGTAAGGATAGCTCTGGGGCCAACGTCCTGACTTTC. The chain recombines TRBV6-2 or TRBV6-3 with TRBJ2-6, with D hard to call. This CDR3 contains 15 residues. Deletions cut 5 bases from V and 0 bases from J, with 8 bases between. CDR1 and CDR2 from the germline V gene are MNHEY and SVGEGT.

A word on this clonotype: The junction and the germline gene differ at one end; a read error may be behind it. The J gene is TRBJ1-4, the V gene TRBV20-1, with a weak D call TRBD1 (5 bases). Germline CDR1 and CDR2: DFQATT and SNEGSKA (reference sequence). The CDR3 is made up of 15 amino acids. This CDR3 reads CSARDGPGIYEQLFF. The CDR3 bases are TGCAGTGCTAGAGATGGTCCAGGGATATATGAACAACTGTTTTTT.

This clonotype came up many times. This sequence joins TRBV12-3 or TRBV12-4 and TRBJ2-3; unclear D gene. The CDR3 covers 15 residues. V was pared by 5 bases and J by 1 base, with 13 bases between. The CDR3 loop reads CASSADLAGTDTQYF. CDR3 bases: TGTGCCAGCAGTGCGGACCTCGCTGGCACAGATACGCAGTATTTT.

This chain uses TRBV25-1 with TRBJ1-5; a weak D match, TRBD1 (5 bases). V was pared by 2 bases and J by 2 bases, with 13 bases between. The CDR3 sequence is 16 residues long. Germline lookup yields CDR1 MGHDK and CDR2 SYGVNS. CDR3 sequence: CASSETGRGGNQPQHF. In nucleotides, the CDR3 is TGTGCCAGCAGTGAAACAGGCCGGGGCGGCAATCAGCCCCAGCATTTT.

The chain recombines TRBV7-9 with TRBJ1-5, with D uncertain. V gave up 1 base and J gave up 2 bases, with 12 bases separating them. From germline, CDR1 is SEHNR and CDR2 FQNEAQ (reference sequence). This CDR3 has 16 residues. This CDR3 is CASSLGGRGGNQPQHF. In nucleotides, the CDR3 is TGTGCCAGCAGCTTAGGGGGTCGAGGAGGCAATCAGCCCCAGCATTTT.

This clonotype appeared a few times. The chain employs TRBV29-1 and TRBJ2-7, with D perhaps matching TRBD2 (6 bases). The CDR3 is 13 amino acids. CDR1 is SQVTM, CDR2 ANQGSEA, per germline. V lost 7 bases, J lost 7 bases, and 20 bases lay in between. The CDR3 loop reads CSAAGGNPREQYF. In nucleotides, the CDR3 is TGCAGCGCGGCGGGCGGGAACCCGCGGGAGCAGTACTTC.